This T cell receptor (beta chain) appears in the sequencing data of a study of vaccination effects on CD4 cells after COVID-19. Study results and caveats: Marked clonal contraction of both clone types appeared late after vaccination.

ViraFEST assay sequencing came after antigen-specific CD4+ T cells were expanded with viral peptide pools. CD4+ T cell isolation took place after 10 days of culture. No vaccinee had earlier SARS-CoV-2 infection, and nucleocapsid antibodies were negative. Of note for this clone: Its antigen is undetermined.

The CDR3 is 14 amino acids. Trimming took 6 bases from V and 1 from J, leaving 13 bases between them. CDR1 and CDR2 (germline): SGHTA, FQGNSA. Generated by immunoSEQ multiplex PCR, the TCRdb table keeps only in-frame clones and is missing some. This sample has under 45,000 clones, with 70% to 85% found just once. This sample comprised CD4+ T cells from PBMCs cultured with HCoV-NL63 spike peptides, obtained before COVID-19 vaccination. This chain connects TRBV7-2 to TRBJ2-7; possible D gene TRBD2, 6 bases. This clonotype was sampled from a human donor who received a COVID-19 vaccine. This CDR3 reads CASRLTGRSYEQYV. The CDR3, as DNA: TGTGCCAGCAGATTAACCGGGAGATCCTACGAGCAGTACGTC.